These 5 T cell receptor beta chains were sequenced from one sample in a study of beta chain features in type 1 diabetes. Findings and limits, study-wide: Across all four CD4+ subsets, people with type 1 diabetes showed modestly shorter TCRB CDR3s.

Antigens for these TCRs are unknown. The whole isolated RNA underwent reverse transcription, so sequencing captured expressed TCRB transcripts. Method: immunoSEQ multiplex PCR; TCRdb's copy keeps in-frame clones and lacks some. The table lists roughly 250,000 clones, around 21% of them singletons. Sequenced material: naive CD4+ T cells from blood. The receptors originated from a woman aged 40 to 50 with type 1 diabetes.

The chain joins TRBV19 to TRBJ1-6; D possibly corresponds to TRBD1 (6 bases). The germline V and J ends were trimmed by 9 bases and 6 bases, with 12 bases remaining between them. The CDR3 covers 13 residues. Germline loops: CDR1 LNHDA, CDR2 SQIVND (reference sequence). The CDR3 loop reads CARTGQPNSPLHF. The CDR3 DNA sequence: TGTGCCAGAACTGGACAGCCTAATTCACCCCTCCACTTT. Complete variable domain (other parts from reference TRBV19 and TRBJ1-6): DGGITQSPKYLFRKEGQNVTLSCEQNLNHDAMYWYRQDPGQGLRLIYYSQIVNDFQKGDIAEGYSVSREKKESFPLTVTSAQKNPTAFYLCARTGQPNSPLHFGNGTRLTVT.

This clone has more than one count but fewer than ten. The chain recombines TRBV19 with TRBJ1-6; TRBD1 is a possible D gene (5 bases). This CDR3 spans 12 amino acids. Trimming left V 7 bases short and J 7 bases short, with 8 bases between. The germline gives CDR1 LNHDA, CDR2 SQIVND (reference sequence). Here the CDR3 reads CASNQGNSPLHF. The DNA for the CDR3 is TGTGCCAGTAATCAGGGAAATTCACCCCTCCACTTT. The whole variable domain, filled in from reference TRBV19 and TRBJ1-6, reads DGGITQSPKYLFRKEGQNVTLSCEQNLNHDAMYWYRQDPGQGLRLIYYSQIVNDFQKGDIAEGYSVSREKKESFPLTVTSAQKNPTAFYLCASNQGNSPLHFGNGTRLTVT.

The rearrangement links TRBV28 to TRBJ2-1, with 8 positions matching TRBD2. The CDR3 is 16 residues long. V was pared by 7 bases and J by 0 bases, with 8 bases of the junction left unmatched. Germline CDR1 and CDR2: MDHEN and SYDVKM. CDR3 in DNA: TGTGCCAGCACCCGGGGGGGGCACGGCTCCTACAATGAGCAGTTCTTC. As protein: CASTRGGHGSYNEQFF.

This clone was recorded a few times. The genes are TRBV29-1 and TRBJ1-1, with D possibly being TRBD1 (5 bases). Trimming removed 4 bases from V and 1 base from J, with 13 bases in between. CDR3 size: 14 residues. Germline-derived CDR1 and CDR2 are SQVTM and ANQGSEA. This CDR3 reads CSVAAGGENTEAFF. CDR3 bases: TGCAGCGTTGCGGCGGGGGGGGAGAACACTGAAGCTTTCTTT.

Only a few counts were recorded for this clone. This chain joins TRBV20-1 and TRBJ2-1; perhaps TRBD2 as D (6 bases). Per germline, CDR1 DFQATT and CDR2 SNEGSKA (reference sequence). The CDR3 extends over 11 amino acids. Trimming cost V 4 bases and J 14 bases, with 15 bases left between them. CDR3 nucleotide sequence: TGCAGTGCTACTCTCAGCGGGTTGGAGTTCTTC. Translating it yields CSATLSGLEFF.